This record covers a single TCR beta chain. Its antigen is currently unknown. An end of the junction differs from the germline gene, which may be a read error. The sample contains more than one DNA sequence encoding this CDR3. This sample was taken from a study of cytomegalovirus exposure and HLA in healthy donors. Overall study findings and caveats: In a later analysis, productive TCRs from donors in an Asian-associated ancestry cluster reportedly carried fewer N-insertions than the cohort mean. An analysis done earlier found most TCR beta V segments productive about 87% or about 30% of the time.

CDR3 length equals 12 residues. Germline CDR1 SNHLY, CDR2 FYNNEI. PCR used 60 Vbeta primers and 13 Jbeta primers. TCRdb's copy holds only in-frame clones and misses some; the assay was immunoSEQ multiplex PCR. Counted here are 95,000 to 150,000 clones, roughly 69% occurring once; the ten biggest clones make up 8% to 8.5%. The sequence derives from a woman aged 40 to 50 in good health and CMV-seropositive. The V gene is TRBV2, the J gene TRBJ2-2; the D gene is possibly TRBD1 (6 bases). Sequencing was performed on PBMCs. In DNA, the CDR3 is TGCGCCAGCAGCTGGGGGCAAGGGGAGCTGTTTTTT. Its protein is CASSWGQGELFF.